This T cell receptor (beta chain) was identified during a study of T-cell reconstitution after alpha-beta-depleted transplantation in children. With regard to this clonotype: What it binds is unknown.

The CDR3 is 16 amino acids. Germline-derived CDR1 and CDR2 are LGHDT and YNNKEL (reference sequence). V trimming: 1 base; J trimming: 0 bases; junction bases outside the gene matches: 3. Preparation of the TCRbeta library was carried out with unique molecular identifiers. TCRdb ran MiXCR on the PCR reads and lists one entry per CDR3 protein. This sample has around 960,000 distinct CDR3 sequences, with roughly 29% found just once. Whole-study results and caveats: Where some patients showed high TCRbeta diversity at day 60, it came from recipient T cells and thymic progenitors that had survived. A year post-transplant, T-cell counts and diversity derived mostly from newly produced T cells. Reportedly, alpha-beta T cells present about two months post-transplant originated from several hundred expanded clones of graft origin.

The source was PBMCs, mostly from graft donor cells, collected 360 days after TCRalphabeta/CD19-depleted stem cell transplant. V usage is TRBV3-1 and J usage is TRBJ2-5; TRBD2 agrees at 9 bases. This TCR derives from a boy in the first two years of life who had a stem cell transplant for SCID, so the T cells may come from the graft donor. The DNA of the CDR3 is TGTGCCAGCAGCCAAGGACTAGCGGTGTACCAAGAGACCCAGTACTTC. It encodes CASSQGLAVYQETQYF.